This T cell receptor beta chain is drawn from a study of blood T cell repertoires in COVID-19. About the study: Material from acute and convalescent COVID-19 was sourced from the United States, Italy and Spain. PBMCs, B-cell-depleted T cells, or T cells were the source of the cDNA or gDNA that made up the material.

The ends were cut back, 1 base at V and 9 bases at J, with 13 bases in the middle. Germline V lookup: CDR1 MNHEY, CDR2 SMNVEV (reference sequence). The CDR3 is 14 amino acids. Clones were sequenced by immunoSEQ multiplex PCR, and TCRdb holds only the in-frame ones, with some missing. The sample holds 130,000 to 150,000 clones, roughly 79% seen once. Sequencing was performed on peripheral blood. The chain employs TRBV27 and TRBJ1-5; tentative D call: TRBD1 (5 bases). The receptor was derived from a woman aged 60 to 75 with acute or convalescent COVID-19. The CDR3 DNA reads as TGTGCCAGCAGTTTATTTTACAGGAACAGGCCCCAGCATTTT. It encodes CASSLFYRNRPQHF.